This T cell receptor (beta chain) comes out of a study of shared clonotypes between healthy human individuals. Study as a whole: CD4 naive and memory got three plates each, CD8 naive two, CD8 memory one.

Germline V gene data show CDR1 as SGHDN and CDR2 as FVKESK. The CDR3 contains 13 residues. Between the trimmed V and J ends, which lost 7 bases and 3 bases, there was a span of 13 bases. Replicate PCRs run on sorted subsets employed 200 ng DNA, 30,000 to 35,000 T cell genomes. Clones were sequenced by immunoSEQ multiplex PCR, and TCRdb holds only the in-frame ones, with some missing. The profile covers fewer than 700,000 clones, with approximately 95% appearing a single time and about 0.11% taken by the ten largest. The naive CD8 fraction comprised CD45RO-negative cells positively selected for CCR7 and excluded terminally differentiated effector memory CD45RA+ cells.

The sequence was obtained from a woman aged 25 to 39 in good health. Source material: naive CD8+ T cells sorted from blood. The chain couples TRBV14 to TRBJ2-7; D remains unclear. The CDR3 spells CASNKHGIYEQYF. CDR3 sequence (DNA): TGTGCCAGCAACAAACACGGAATCTACGAGCAGTACTTC.